This T cell receptor (beta chain) was observed in a study of glioma-infiltrating T cells. The CDR3 has 13 residues. Germline CDR1 reads SGHNT; CDR2 reads YYREEE (reference sequence). This clonotype was found once. This may be a read error, as it is one base from a much larger clone. TCR alpha and beta CDR3 regions were amplified from RNA using iRepertoire nested multiplex PCR. MiXCR was run by TCRdb on the multiplex PCR reads, yielding one entry per CDR3 protein. The sample yields some 160,000 distinct CDR3 sequences, about 46% seen once. The TCR originated in a human donor with low-grade glioma or glioblastoma, undergoing nonglioma brain surgery, or in good health (not recorded which). The sample comprised glioma tissue, nonneoplastic brain tissue, or PBMCs (not recorded which). The chain combines TRBV5-4 with TRBJ1-5; TRBD1 or TRBD2 may be the D gene (5 bases each). The tail of the sequence fits TRBJ2-3 better, so the J call may be wrong. The CDR3 bases are TGTGCCAGCAGCTTGGAGAGGGGTCAGCCCCAGTATTTT. Its protein product is CASSLERGQPQYF.